This entry concerns a single T cell receptor beta chain. HTBI primers from iRepertoire and Arm-PCR of CDR3 regions yielded the TCR beta libraries. Each CDR3 protein is one row after TCRdb ran MiXCR on the multiplex PCR reads. The table includes about 460,000 distinct CDR3 sequences, about 20% detected once. This entry is derived from a study of regulatory T cells in long-lasting Graves disease. The time point is: persistent/refractory GD, antithyroid drugs over 5 years with positive TRAb. Scientists built the TCR library using RNA that was extracted from PBMCs. The starting material was peripheral blood mononuclear cells (PBMCs), obtained when the disease was refractory, from a patient treated with antithyroid drugs. The TCR sequence derives from a female donor with Graves disease.

This chain's CDR3 is CALQGSMNTEAFF. In DNA form, the CDR3 reads TGTGCCTTACAGGGCTCTATGAACACTGAAGCTTTCTTT. J is TRBJ1-1 and V is TRBV7-9; TRBD1 might be the D (6 bases). Looked up from germline, CDR1 is SEHNR and CDR2 is FQNEAQ (reference sequence). V lost 11 bases and J 0 bases, leaving 13 bases between the germline ends. The CDR3 is made up of 13 amino acids.